This T cell receptor (beta chain) was captured by sequencing in a study of T cell responses to AZD1222 COVID-19 vaccine. The CDR3 runs to 13 residues. Per the germline V gene, CDR1 is MNHNS and CDR2 is SASEGT. V shed 2 bases and J shed 6 bases, with 10 bases lying between them. Assay used: immunoSEQ multiplex PCR; TCRdb lists only in-frame clones, some missing. The sample has 130,000 to 150,000 clones, around four fifths seen once; the top ten hold around 4.1%. The chain couples TRBV6-1 to TRBJ1-1; D perhaps matches TRBD1 (5 bases). The specimen was peripheral blood, collected on day 0 of MenACWY control vaccination. The origin of this receptor is an adult in good health. The CDR3 sequence is CASSEMGVSEAFF. CDR3 sequence (DNA): TGTGCCAGCAGTGAAATGGGGGTGTCTGAAGCTTTCTTT.